There are a few counts of the clone carrying this TCR beta chain. The sample originates from a study of shared clonotypes between healthy human individuals. Per germline, CDR1 SQVTM and CDR2 ANQGSEA. The V end lost 2 bases, the J end lost 4 bases, and 6 bases lay between the germline ends. This CDR3 spans 12 amino acids. Amplification in unsorted PBMC replicate PCRs started from approximately 300 ng DNA, which equals some 30,000 T cell genomes. The repertoire was sequenced with immunoSEQ multiplex PCR; TCRdb's copy has only in-frame clones and lacks some. The table lists roughly 500,000 clones, around 79% of them singletons, with about 12% in the top ten.

The sequenced sample was PBMCs. The sequence was collected from a woman aged 35 to 49 in good health. Some clones in this sample may be carry-over from other donors' samples. This chain uses TRBV29-1 with TRBJ2-1; no reliable D call. The CDR3 DNA sequence: TGCAGCGTTGAAAGGCAGTACAATGAGCAGTTCTTC. This translates into CSVERQYNEQFF.